This T cell receptor beta chain emerged from a study of cytomegalovirus exposure and HLA in healthy donors. Overall study findings and caveats: Later findings reportedly placed an Asian-associated ancestry cluster below the approximately 670-donor mean for N-insertions.

About this clone: Its target is not known.

A multiplex PCR was run with 60 Vbeta primers and 13 Jbeta primers. Sequencing used immunoSEQ multiplex PCR; TCRdb keeps in-frame clones, though not all of them. The repertoire has 150,000 to 200,000 clones, 84% of them found once; the top ten carry around 1.2%. CDR3 length equals 15 residues. The sample was PBMCs. The TCR was taken from a girl aged 2 to 9 in good health and CMV-seropositive. The chain carries TRBV21-1 and TRBJ1-3; TRBD1 is the table's D call and was not checked against the DNA. TRBV21-1 is termed a pseudogene. The CDR3, as DNA: TGTGCCAGCAGCAACACCACAGGGACCGGAAACACCATATATTTT. It translates to CASSNTTGTGNTIYF.